Reported below is one TCR beta chain. As yet, its antigen is unknown. CDR3 length: 14 residues. CDR1 MNHEY and CDR2 SVGAGI come from the germline V gene. V lost 4 bases and J 2 bases, leaving 11 bases between the germline ends. This sample was included in a study of shared clonotypes between healthy human individuals. The assay was immunoSEQ multiplex PCR, and TCRdb's table has in-frame clones only and misses some. The sample consists of roughly 700,000 clones, approximately 79% of them appearing once. The study's findings and limits: Shared clonotypes across all four donors exceeded non-shared ones in generation probability.

The V and J genes are TRBV6-5 and TRBJ1-2; possibly TRBD1 for D (6 bases). The sequence derives from a woman in her twenties or thirties in good health. The sample taken for sequencing was memory CD4+ T cells sorted from blood. As for subset: CD45RA-negative fraction. The chain's CDR3 is CASSSLTGNYGYTF. The CDR3 nucleotides read TGTGCCAGCAGTTCCCTAACAGGGAACTATGGCTACACCTTC.